This entry concerns a single T cell receptor (beta chain). The antigen is unknown. This sample was included in a study of vaccination effects on CD4 cells after COVID-19. General study results and limits: Vaccine-induced new clones formed most post-vaccine spike-reactive clones in convalescents.

This CDR3 contains 13 residues. The V end lost 2 bases, the J end lost 1 base, and 5 bases lay between the germline ends. The germline gives CDR1 SEHNR, CDR2 FQNEAQ (reference sequence). Ahead of sequencing, the ViraFEST assay grew antigen-specific CD4+ T cells using viral peptide pools. CD4+ T cell isolation took place after 10 days of culture. Confirmation by PCR established that the person had SARS-CoV-2 infection between March and December 2020. The vaccine given was either BNT162b2 or mRNA-1273, in two doses. Clones were read by immunoSEQ multiplex PCR, and TCRdb kept only the in-frame ones, dropping some. The repertoire holds about 14,000 clones, with 75% to 80% as singletons.

The sequenced sample was CD4+ T cells from PBMCs cultured with HCoV-NL63 spike peptides, obtained after COVID-19 vaccination. This chain uses TRBV7-9 with TRBJ1-1; D gene unclear. The TCR sequence derives from a human donor who had a prior SARS-CoV-2 infection. CDR3 nucleotide sequence: TGTGCCAGCAGCTTACAGCAGAACACTGAAGCTTTCTTT. Protein: CASSLQQNTEAFF.